Presented here are 16 T cell receptor beta chains from one specimen sequenced in a study of glioma-infiltrating T cells after dendritic cell vaccination. Assay: immunoSEQ multiplex PCR; the TCRdb copy retains only in-frame clones and omits some. The data contain some 78,000 clones, roughly 85% of them singletons. The time point is: after dendritic cell vaccination, including at tumor progression/relapse. This specimen consisted of blood, obtained after dendritic cell vaccination. These receptor sequences come from a human donor with glioblastoma.

This clone has just one count. CDR3 loop: CASSSDRDQPQHF. In nucleotides, the CDR3 is TGTGCCAGCAGTTCCGACAGGGATCAGCCCCAGCATTTT. The rearrangement links TRBV6-6 to TRBJ1-5; 7 bases are shared with TRBD1. The germline gives CDR1 MNHNY, CDR2 SVGAGI (reference sequence). This CDR3 is built from 13 residues. J lost 5 bases, V lost 4 bases, and 2 bases had no gene match.

V usage is TRBV27 and J usage is TRBJ2-1; 9 bases are a match to TRBD2. There are 16 residues in the CDR3. Germline V gene sequence: CDR1 MNHEY, CDR2 SMNVEV (reference sequence). J gave up 0 bases and V 0 bases, and 0 bases lay outside the gene matches. Here the CDR3 reads CASSLSSGSSYNEQFF. The CDR3 nucleotides are TGTGCCAGCAGTTTATCTAGCGGGAGCTCCTACAATGAGCAGTTCTTC.

This chain links TRBV5-1 with TRBJ2-5; 8 bases match TRBD1. CDR3 size: 14 residues. V gave up 4 bases and J gave up 3 bases; unmatched junction bases: 5. Germline V gives CDR1 SGHRS, CDR2 YFSETQ. For the CDR3, the DNA is TGCGCCAGCAGCAACCCGACAGGGGAAGAGACCCAGTACTTC. It translates to CASSNPTGEETQYF. The full variable domain, in which reference TRBV5-1 and TRBJ2-5 provide the parts outside the CDR3, is KAGVTQTPRYLIKTRGQQVTLSCSPISGHRSVSWYQQTPGQGLQFLFEYFSETQRNKGNFPGRFSGRQFSNSRSEMNVSTLELGDSALYLCASSNPTGEETQYFGPGTRLLVL.

The chain combines TRBV2 with TRBJ2-1; tentatively, D is TRBD1 (5 bases). Germline CDR1 SNHLY, CDR2 FYNNEI. The CDR3 consists of 15 residues. V gave up 2 bases and J gave up 6 bases, with 14 bases separating them. In DNA form, the CDR3 reads TGTGCCAGCAGTGAAAGTGGTAAAGGGGCCAATGAGCAGTTCTTC. Its translation: CASSESGKGANEQFF. The variable domain in full, with the rest retrieved from reference TRBV2 and TRBJ2-1, is EPEVTQTPSHQVTQMGQEVILRCVPISNHLYFYWYRQILGQKVEFLVSFYNNEISEKSEIFDDQFSVERPDGSNFTLKIRSTKLEDSAMYFCASSESGKGANEQFFGPGTRLTVL.

The V call is TRBV5-1, the J call TRBJ1-1; D might be TRBD1 (5 bases). Trimming stripped 0 bases from V and 1 base from J, with 7 bases between. This CDR3 has 14 residues. Germline-derived CDR1 and CDR2 are SGHRS and YFSETQ. In DNA form, the CDR3 reads TGCGCCAGCAGCTTGGCGACAGAGAACACTGAAGCTTTCTTT. This gives the protein CASSLATENTEAFF.

The chain uses TRBV27 and TRBJ2-2; D gene unclear. Between the trimmed V and J ends, which lost 5 bases and 2 bases, there was a span of 9 bases. This CDR3 comprises 14 residues. Per germline, CDR1 MNHEY and CDR2 SMNVEV (reference sequence). CDR3 DNA: TGTGCCAGCAGTACAGCCGTCAACACCGGGGAGCTGTTTTTT. It codes for CASSTAVNTGELFF.

Details on this clone: Here the CDR3 omits its conserved ending phenylalanine or tryptophan, so a read error is the likely source. CDR3 sequence: CAWSVGGATYEQYL. The CDR3 DNA reads as TGTGCCTGGAGTGTTGGGGGGGCAACCTACGAGCAGTACCTC. This rearrangement joins TRBV30 to TRBJ2-7, with a weak D call TRBD2 (7 bases). V lost 0 bases, J lost 2 bases, and 11 bases lay in between. Germline-derived CDR1 and CDR2 are GTSNPN and SVGIG (reference sequence). CDR3 length equals 14 residues.

This clone was seen a single time. The chain recombines TRBV4-3 with TRBJ1-2, with D unresolved. Germline values: CDR1 LGHNA, CDR2 YSLEER. This CDR3 region has 15 residues. V was shortened by 4 bases and J by 5 bases, with 17 bases between the two germline ends. The CDR3 is CASSPQANGEYGYTF. In DNA form, the CDR3 reads TGCGCCAGCAGCCCCCAGGCTAACGGGGAGTATGGCTACACCTTC.

The rearrangement joins TRBV5-1 to TRBJ2-1, with 8 bases lining up with TRBD2. V dropped 6 bases and J dropped 7; count of bases not matched to a gene: 6. The germline V gene has CDR1 SGHRS and CDR2 YFSETQ. This CDR3 comprises 13 residues. CDR3 amino acids: CASKRLAGNEQFF. Here the CDR3 DNA reads TGCGCCAGCAAAAGGTTAGCGGGGAATGAGCAGTTCTTC.

Note on this clone: Other DNA sequences in the sample encode the same CDR3. The chain couples TRBV27 to TRBJ1-5, with D tentatively TRBD1 (6 bases). The CDR3 length is 15 residues. V lost 5 bases and J 3 bases, leaving 14 bases between the germline ends. Germline V gene lookup returns CDR1 MNHEY and CDR2 SMNVEV (reference sequence). As DNA, the CDR3 is TGTGCCAGCAGTGGAAGAACAGGGACCAATCAGCCCCAGCATTTT. Protein sequence: CASSGRTGTNQPQHF.

The genes are TRBV5-6 and TRBJ2-1, with D possibly TRBD2 on 6 matching bases. The V end lost 3 bases, the J end lost 7 bases, and 20 bases lay between the germline ends. CDR3 size: 16 residues. CDR1 and CDR2 from the germline V gene are SGHDT and YYEEEE. The CDR3 DNA is TGTGCCAGCAGCTGGGGTAGTAGCGGAAGGGTTAATGAGCAGTTCTTC. Translated: CASSWGSSGRVNEQFF. The whole variable domain, filled in from reference TRBV5-6 and TRBJ2-1, reads DAGVTQSPTHLIKTRGQQVTLRCSPKSGHDTVSWYQQALGQGPQFIFQYYEEEERQRGNFPDRFSGHQFPNYSSELNVNALLLGDSALYLCASSWGSSGRVNEQFFGPGTRLTVL.

In its sample, this clone was seen once. This chain links TRBV2 with TRBJ2-3; tentative D call: TRBD1 (5 bases). The germline V gene encodes CDR1 SNHLY and CDR2 FYNNEI. This CDR3 spans 13 amino acids. V was pared by 8 bases and J by 1 base, with 10 bases between. The CDR3 coding sequence is TGTGCCAGCGCGGAACAGGGCACAGATACGCAGTATTTT. Translation: CASAEQGTDTQYF.

This chain connects TRBV5-1 to TRBJ2-2, with 8 bases that match TRBD2. The V gene end was trimmed by 0 bases and the J gene end by 7 bases; junction bases not matched to a gene: 8. The CDR3 sequence is 16 residues long. Germline V gives CDR1 SGHRS, CDR2 YFSETQ. CDR3 nucleotide sequence: TGCGCCAGCAGCTTGGTCCGGGGGGGCCGTGGCGGGGAGCTGTTTTTT. Translation gives CASSLVRGGRGGELFF.

The V gene is TRBV25-1, the J gene TRBJ1-5; 9 bases are shared with TRBD1. The J segment lost 7 bases and the V segment lost 1 base, leaving 11 bases of the junction unmatched. CDR1 is MGHDK and CDR2 is SYGVNS in the germline V gene. The CDR3 covers 17 residues. CDR3 bases: TGTGCCAGCAGTGAATCAGTCGGGACAGGGACAGACCAGCCCCAGCATTTT. Its protein is CASSESVGTGTDQPQHF.

The CDR3 DNA follows: TGCGCCAGCAGCTTAAACACCCTGAGGACTGAAGCTTTCTTT. It encodes CASSLNTLRTEAFF. The chain combines TRBV5-1 with TRBJ1-1; D call uncertain. Germline values: CDR1 SGHRS, CDR2 YFSETQ. Trimming stripped 2 bases from V and 5 bases from J, with 13 bases between. The CDR3 length is 14 residues.

The J gene is TRBJ2-7, the V gene TRBV27, with 12 positions matching TRBD1. The CDR3 sequence is 17 residues long. With V trimmed by 2 bases and J by 0 bases, 5 bases remained unmatched. Looked up from germline, CDR1 is MNHEY and CDR2 is SMNVEV (reference sequence). The CDR3 coding sequence is TGTGCCAGCAGTTTACGGGGACAGGGGGCACCCTCCTACGAGCAGTACTTC. It codes for CASSLRGQGAPSYEQYF.